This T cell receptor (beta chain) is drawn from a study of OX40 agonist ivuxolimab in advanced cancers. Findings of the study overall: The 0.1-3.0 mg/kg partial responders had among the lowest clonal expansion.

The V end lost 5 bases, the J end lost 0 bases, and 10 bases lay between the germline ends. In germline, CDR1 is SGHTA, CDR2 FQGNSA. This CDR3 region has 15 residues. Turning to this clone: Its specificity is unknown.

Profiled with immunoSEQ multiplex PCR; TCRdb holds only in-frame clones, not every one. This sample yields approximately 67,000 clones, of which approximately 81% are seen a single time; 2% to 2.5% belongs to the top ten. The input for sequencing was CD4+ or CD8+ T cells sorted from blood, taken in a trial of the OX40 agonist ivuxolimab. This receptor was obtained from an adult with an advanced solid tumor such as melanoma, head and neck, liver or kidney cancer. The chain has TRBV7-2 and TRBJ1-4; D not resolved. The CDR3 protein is CASSPDGSTNEKLFF. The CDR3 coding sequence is TGTGCCAGCAGCCCCGACGGGTCAACTAATGAAAAACTGTTTTTT.